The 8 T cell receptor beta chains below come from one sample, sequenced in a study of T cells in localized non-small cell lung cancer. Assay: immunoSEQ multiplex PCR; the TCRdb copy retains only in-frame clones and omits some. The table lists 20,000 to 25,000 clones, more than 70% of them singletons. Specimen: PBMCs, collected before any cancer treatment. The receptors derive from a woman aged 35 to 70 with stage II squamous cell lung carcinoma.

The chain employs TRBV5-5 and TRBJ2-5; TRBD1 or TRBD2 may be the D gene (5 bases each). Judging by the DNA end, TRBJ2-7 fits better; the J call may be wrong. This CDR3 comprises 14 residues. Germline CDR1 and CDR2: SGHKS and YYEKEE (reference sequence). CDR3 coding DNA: TGTGCCAGCAGCTTGAGGCAGGGAGAGTACGAGCAGTACTTC. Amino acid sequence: CASSLRQGEYEQYF.

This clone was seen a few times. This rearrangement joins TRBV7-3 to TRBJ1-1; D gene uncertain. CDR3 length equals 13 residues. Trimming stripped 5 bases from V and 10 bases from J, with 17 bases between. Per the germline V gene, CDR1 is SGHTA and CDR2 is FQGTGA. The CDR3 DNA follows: TGTGCCAGCAGCCCGAAGGTCGGGGAGGTAGCTTTCTTT. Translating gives CASSPKVGEVAFF.

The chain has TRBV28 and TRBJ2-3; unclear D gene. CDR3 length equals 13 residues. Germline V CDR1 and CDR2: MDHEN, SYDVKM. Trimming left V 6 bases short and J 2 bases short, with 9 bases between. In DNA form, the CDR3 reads TGTGCCAGCAGGGGATCGGCCACAGATACGCAGTATTTT. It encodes CASRGSATDTQYF.

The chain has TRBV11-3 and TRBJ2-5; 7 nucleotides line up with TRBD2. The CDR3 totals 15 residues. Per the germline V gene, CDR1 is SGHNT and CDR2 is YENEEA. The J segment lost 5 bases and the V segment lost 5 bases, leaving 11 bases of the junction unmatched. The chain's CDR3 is CASSPSGEGVETQYF. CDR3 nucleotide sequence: TGTGCCAGCAGCCCTAGCGGCGAGGGAGTGGAGACCCAGTACTTC.

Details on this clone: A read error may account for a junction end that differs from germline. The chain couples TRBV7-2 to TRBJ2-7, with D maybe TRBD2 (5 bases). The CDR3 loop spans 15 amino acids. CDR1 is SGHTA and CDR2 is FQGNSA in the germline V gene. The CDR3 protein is CAGSGPDYYSYEQYF. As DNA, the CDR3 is TGTGCCGGCAGCGGTCCTGACTACTACTCCTACGAGCAGTACTTC.

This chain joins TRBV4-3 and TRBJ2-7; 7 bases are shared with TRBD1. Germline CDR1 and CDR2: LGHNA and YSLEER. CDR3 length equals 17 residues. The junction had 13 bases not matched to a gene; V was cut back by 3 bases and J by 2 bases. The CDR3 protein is CASSQERWGQPPYEQYF. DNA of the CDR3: TGCGCCAGCAGCCAGGAGCGTTGGGGACAGCCTCCCTACGAGCAGTACTTC.

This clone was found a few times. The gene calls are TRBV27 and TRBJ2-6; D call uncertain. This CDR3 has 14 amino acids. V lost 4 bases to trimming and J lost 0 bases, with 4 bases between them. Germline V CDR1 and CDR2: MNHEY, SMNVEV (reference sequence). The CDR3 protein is CASSYNSGANVLTF. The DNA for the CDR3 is TGTGCCAGCAGTTATAACTCTGGGGCCAACGTCCTGACTTTC.

CDR3 sequence (DNA): TGTGCCAGCAGTTACTCTCCGCGTACTAGCACAGATACGCAGTATTTT. Protein sequence: CASSYSPRTSTDTQYF. The gene calls are TRBV6-5 and TRBJ2-3, with D hard to call. V gave up 0 bases and J gave up 0 bases, with 10 bases separating them. This CDR3 comprises 16 residues. Germline assignment: CDR1 MNHEY and CDR2 SVGAGI.